These 17 T cell receptor beta chains originate from one sample sequenced in a study of CD8 T cells in Susac syndrome. The RNA, 0.5 to 1 ug, was put through reverse transcription using random hexamers. TCRdb passed the immunoSEQ multiplex PCR reads through MiXCR, listing each CDR3 protein once. The sample has approximately 300,000 distinct CDR3 sequences, 70% to 90% seen once. The sequenced material came from CD8+ T cells from PBMCs. These receptors were taken from a human donor with multiple sclerosis.

J is TRBJ2-7 and V is TRBV20-1, with D tentatively TRBD2 (5 bases). V was cut by 2 bases and J by 6 bases, with 14 bases left in between. CDR1 DFQATT and CDR2 SNEGSKA come from the germline V gene (reference sequence). The CDR3 spans 13 residues. CDR3 residues: CSARRWAEGEQYF. The CDR3 DNA sequence: TGCAGTGCTAGAAGGTGGGCCGAGGGCGAGCAGTACTTC.

This clonotype was recorded only once. CDR3 in amino acids: CASSLTGTGYEQYF. CDR3 bases: TGTGCCAGCAGCCTGACCGGGACAGGTTACGAGCAGTACTTC. The chain has TRBV3-1 and TRBJ2-7; 8 bases fit TRBD1. The junction had 6 bases not matched to a gene; V was cut back by 4 bases and J by 4 bases. Germline assignment: CDR1 LGHDT and CDR2 YNNKEL (reference sequence). The CDR3 sequence is 14 residues long.

The DNA of the CDR3 is TGTGCCAGCAGCTTAGTAAGGGGGTCGGGAGAGGTATCCTACAATGAGCAGTTCTTC. Its protein product is CASSLVRGSGEVSYNEQFF. The chain employs TRBV7-6 and TRBJ2-1; D is tentatively TRBD1 or TRBD2 (6 bases each). Germline V gene data show CDR1 as SGHVS and CDR2 as FNYEAQ. V shed 1 base and J shed 1 base, with 20 bases lying between them. The CDR3 has 19 residues. Variable domain in full (rest from reference TRBV7-6 and TRBJ2-1): GAGVSQSPRYKVTKRGQDVALRCDPISGHVSLYWYRQALGQGPEFLTYFNYEAQQDKSGLPNDRFSAERPEGSISTLTIQRTEQRDSAMYRCASSLVRGSGEVSYNEQFFGPGTRLTVL.

The chain has TRBV7-9 and TRBJ2-7; perhaps TRBD1 as D (6 bases). The CDR3 is made up of 16 amino acids. V lost 1 base, J lost 3 bases, and 16 bases lay in between. CDR1 and CDR2 from the germline V gene are SEHNR and FQNEAQ (reference sequence). CDR3 protein: CASSLGATGHIYEQYF. The CDR3 bases are TGTGCCAGCAGCTTAGGAGCGACAGGTCACATCTACGAGCAGTACTTC.

The J gene is TRBJ2-3, the V gene TRBV6-5, with 7 bases aligning to TRBD1. The germline gives CDR1 MNHEY, CDR2 SVGAGI. With V trimmed by 5 bases and J by 2 bases, 7 bases remained unmatched. The CDR3 extends over 15 amino acids. The CDR3 region has the DNA TGTGCCAGCAGTAAGGTCGGGACAGACACAGATACGCAGTATTTT. Its protein product is CASSKVGTDTDTQYF.

This chain joins TRBV12-3 or TRBV12-4 and TRBJ2-7; a weak D match, TRBD2 (6 bases). V was cut by 10 bases and J by 6 bases, with 13 bases left in between. CDR3 length: 11 residues. CDR3 protein: CATLWRGEQYF. The CDR3 nucleotides are TGTGCCACCCTATGGAGGGGCGAGCAGTACTTC.

The chain recombines TRBV19 with TRBJ1-6; TRBD1 aligns across 8 bases. Germline CDR1 and CDR2: LNHDA and SQIVND (reference sequence). With V trimmed by 0 bases and J by 6 bases, 7 bases remained unmatched. The CDR3 extends over 17 amino acids. The CDR3, as DNA: TGTGCCAGTAGTATAGAACTGGGACAGGCCCTTAATTCACCCCTCCACTTT. Residues: CASSIELGQALNSPLHF.

This chain joins TRBV4-2 and TRBJ2-1; tentatively, D is TRBD2 (6 bases). V lost 2 bases and J lost 2, with 13 bases in between. This CDR3 region has 16 residues. Germline V CDR1 and CDR2: LGHNA, YNFKEQ. This CDR3 is CASSQRTGDAYNEQFF. In DNA form, the CDR3 reads TGTGCCAGCAGCCAACGTACGGGGGACGCCTACAATGAGCAGTTCTTC.

In this sample, this clonotype turned up once. This chain connects TRBV9 to TRBJ2-5; 11 bases are shared with TRBD2. Unmatched junction bases numbered 6, after V lost 0 bases and J lost 8 bases. The germline V gene has CDR1 SGDLS and CDR2 YYNGEE. The CDR3 extends over 15 amino acids. CDR3 bases: TGTGCCAGCAGCGTAGACGGGACTAGCGGTGGAACCCAGTACTTC. Translating it yields CASSVDGTSGGTQYF.

V usage is TRBV7-8 and J usage is TRBJ2-1; 10 nucleotides match TRBD1. Germline V gene sequence: CDR1 SGHVS, CDR2 FQNEAQ. The CDR3 covers 16 residues. V lost 3 bases, J lost 6 bases, and 8 bases stayed unmatched. CDR3 nucleotides: TGTGCCAGCAGCTTCATCTCCGGGACAGGGGTCAATGAGCAGTTCTTC. Its translation: CASSFISGTGVNEQFF.

The rearrangement joins TRBV6-2 or TRBV6-3 to TRBJ1-1; D is undetermined. With 8 bases removed from V and 1 base from J, the gap between germline ends came to 8 bases. The germline V gene encodes CDR1 MNHEY and CDR2 SVGEGT. The CDR3 extends over 12 amino acids. In DNA form, the CDR3 reads TGTGCCAGCCGCCCTCAGAACACTGAAGCTTTCTTT. It encodes CASRPQNTEAFF.

V gene TRBV7-9 combines with J gene TRBJ2-5, with 8 nucleotides matching TRBD2. J lost 1 base, V lost 5 bases, and 6 bases had no gene match. There are 15 residues in the CDR3. Germline values: CDR1 SEHNR, CDR2 FQNEAQ (reference sequence). The CDR3 here is CASSPSGSAQETQYF. The CDR3 DNA is TGTGCCAGCAGCCCGAGCGGGAGTGCCCAAGAGACCCAGTACTTC. The whole variable domain, remainder taken from reference TRBV7-9 and TRBJ2-5, is DTGVSQNPRHKITKRGQNVTFRCDPISEHNRLYWYRQTLGQGPEFLTYFQNEAQLEKSRLLSDRFSAERPKGSFSTLEIQRTEQGDSAMYLCASSPSGSAQETQYFGPGTRLLVL.

This clonotype was counted once. V and J are TRBV7-2 and TRBJ2-5, with D perhaps TRBD1 or TRBD2 (6 bases each). This CDR3 is built from 15 residues. V was cut by 1 base and J by 5 bases, with 14 bases left in between. Germline CDR1 is SGHTA and CDR2 is FQGNSA. The CDR3 region is CASSLGGGPFETQYF. The CDR3 nucleotides read TGTGCCAGCAGCTTAGGAGGGGGGCCCTTCGAGACCCAGTACTTC.

This clonotype was counted only a few times. The chain couples TRBV7-2 to TRBJ2-7, with TRBD2 matching over 11 bases. After removal of 4 bases from V and 0 bases from J, the junction contained 2 bases not matched to a gene. The V gene's germline CDR1 is SGHTA and CDR2 FQGNSA. CDR3 size: 15 residues. The CDR3 coding sequence is TGTGCCAGCAGCTGGGGACTAGCGGCCTCCTACGAGCAGTACTTC. Its translation: CASSWGLAASYEQYF. Filled out from reference TRBV7-2 and TRBJ2-7, the complete variable domain reads GAGVSQSPSNKVTEKGKDVELRCDPISGHTALYWYRQSLGQGLEFLIYFQGNSAPDKSGLPSDRFSAERTGGSVSTLTIQRTQQEDSAVYLCASSWGLAASYEQYFGPGTRLTVT.

V usage is TRBV23-1 and J usage is TRBJ1-6, with no clear D. TRBV23-1 is an ORF; its function is uncertain. Trimming cost V 7 bases and J 7 bases, with 14 bases left between them. The CDR3 loop spans 14 amino acids. The CDR3: CASTKKGVNSPLHF. The CDR3 nucleotides read TGCGCCAGCACTAAAAAGGGTGTGAATTCACCCCTCCACTTT.

The chain employs TRBV13 and TRBJ2-5; D is unresolved. V shed 8 bases and J shed 5 bases, with 9 bases lying between them. From germline, CDR1 is PRHDT and CDR2 FYEKMQ (reference sequence). The CDR3 sequence is 11 residues long. The CDR3 bases are TGTGCCAGCGGCTCGGAGGAGACCCAGTACTTC. Amino acids: CASGSEETQYF.

This clonotype was recorded only once. The chain recombines TRBV7-2 with TRBJ2-5, with D unresolved. The CDR3 extends over 14 amino acids. In germline, CDR1 is SGHTA, CDR2 FQGNSA. Trimming cost V 6 bases and J 0 bases, with 11 bases left between them. CDR3 bases: TGTGCCAGCAGTTTCGACGGAAACCAAGAGACCCAGTACTTC. It specifies CASSFDGNQETQYF.